Below are 20 T cell receptor beta chains sequenced from a single sample in a study of blood T cell repertoires in COVID-19 (dated by TCRdb to 2018 to 2021). Receptor amplification or capture employed the immunoSEQ multiplex PCR assay. TCRdb limited this immuneACCESS table to in-frame rearrangements with V and J called. A share of clones is missing; checked studies link under half to unresolved V genes, and the rest is unexplained. In this sample the table shows 260,000 or so clones, roughly 89% of which occur a single time. The ten most abundant clones make up about 2.5% of the sample. The specimen was PBMCs or T cells enriched from blood (not recorded which). These receptors were collected from a young woman with acute COVID-19.

The V call is TRBV3-1 (or the pseudogene TRBV3-2), the J call TRBJ1-2; D gene unclear. V was clipped by 1 base and J by 7 bases, with 4 bases between them. CDR3 length equals 11 residues. Germline V gene lookup returns CDR1 LGHDT and CDR2 YNNKEL (reference sequence). This chain's CDR3 is CASSQASGYTF. The CDR3 DNA sequence: TGTGCCAGCAGCCAAGCGTCTGGCTACACCTTC.

The count of this clone is one. The chain has TRBV6-2 or TRBV6-3 and TRBJ2-1; 12 positions agree with TRBD2. Germline V gene sequence: CDR1 MNHEY, CDR2 SVGEGT. Trimming removed 6 bases from V and 6 bases from J; junction bases left unmatched: 21. The CDR3 extends over 20 amino acids. The CDR3 sequence: CASSDIRESTSGGPPNEQFF. Here the CDR3 DNA reads TGTGCCAGCAGCGATATACGAGAAAGTACTAGCGGGGGGCCCCCCAATGAGCAGTTCTTC.

J is TRBJ1-1 and V is TRBV29-1; TRBD1 matches 9 bases. The CDR3 runs to 16 residues. V gave up 4 bases and J gave up 4 bases; unmatched junction bases: 13. Germline V gene lookup returns CDR1 SQVTM and CDR2 ANQGSEA. The CDR3 loop is CSVAVPGQGIGTEAFF. The CDR3 DNA reads as TGCAGCGTTGCAGTCCCGGGACAGGGAATAGGCACTGAAGCTTTCTTT.

The V gene is TRBV3-1 (or the pseudogene TRBV3-2), the J gene TRBJ2-4; D perhaps matches TRBD1 (5 bases). CDR3 length: 15 residues. The germline CDR1 and CDR2 sequences are LGHDT and YNNKEL (reference sequence). Trimming pared 6 bases from V and 1 base from J, leaving 13 bases between. CDR3 in DNA: TGTGCCAGCAGTATAGGGGTTTTGGCCAAAAACATTCAGTACTTC. The encoded protein is CASSIGVLAKNIQYF.

The chain joins TRBV6-1 to TRBJ2-1, with TRBD2 identical over 11 bases. The germline CDR1 and CDR2 sequences are MNHNS and SASEGT. CDR3 length: 15 residues. Trimming cost V 2 bases and J 10 bases; bases outside gene matches: 7. This CDR3 is CASSEISGGAREQFF. The CDR3 region has the DNA TGTGCCAGCAGTGAAATTAGCGGGGGGGCCCGGGAGCAGTTCTTC.

The chain couples TRBV6-1 to TRBJ1-1; D is uncertain. CDR3 length equals 15 residues. V lost 0 bases, J lost 3 bases, and 11 bases lay in between. The germline CDR1 and CDR2 sequences are MNHNS and SASEGT. CDR3 DNA: TGTGCCAGCAGTGAAGCGCTACAGTTTTACACTGAAGCTTTCTTT. Protein: CASSEALQFYTEAFF.

The chain carries TRBV6-5 and TRBJ1-1; possibly TRBD1 for D (6 bases). V was trimmed by 0 bases and J by 3 bases, leaving 11 bases between them. CDR1 and CDR2 from the germline V gene are MNHEY and SVGAGI. CDR3 length: 15 residues. The CDR3 bases are TGTGCCAGCAGTTACTCGATGGGGGCAGACACTGAAGCTTTCTTT. Residues: CASSYSMGADTEAFF.

This chain links TRBV6-2 or TRBV6-3 with TRBJ2-1; 9 bases map to TRBD2. In germline, CDR1 is MNHEY, CDR2 SVGEGT. The V gene end was trimmed by 2 bases and the J gene end by 10 bases; junction bases not matched to a gene: 12. The CDR3 spans 16 residues. The CDR3 loop reads CASSYGRGLALGEQFF. The DNA of the CDR3 is TGTGCCAGCAGTTACGGTAGAGGACTAGCGTTAGGGGAGCAGTTCTTC.

The CDR3 reads CASSQDPPQTSHPTDTQYF. CDR3 nucleotide sequence: TGTGCCAGCAGCCAAGACCCTCCTCAGACTAGTCACCCCACAGATACGCAGTATTTT. The chain combines TRBV4-2 with TRBJ2-3, with a possible D match to TRBD2 (6 bases). The CDR3 has 19 amino acids. Trimming pared 0 bases from V and 2 bases from J, leaving 21 bases between. The germline V gene has CDR1 LGHNA and CDR2 YNFKEQ.

This CDR3 is CASGSTTGANTEAFF. CDR3 coding DNA: TGTGCTAGTGGTTCAACGACAGGGGCGAACACTGAAGCTTTCTTT. The gene calls are TRBV12-5 and TRBJ1-1; TRBD1 matches 8 bases. The length of the CDR3 is 15 residues. Per the germline V gene, CDR1 is LGHNT and CDR2 is FRNRAP. V was pared by 4 bases and J by 1 base, with 5 bases of the junction left unmatched.

The gene calls are TRBV9 and TRBJ1-1; 7 positions agree with TRBD1. CDR1 is SGDLS and CDR2 is YYNGEE in the germline V gene. The CDR3 is 16 residues long. Trimming at V came to 0 bases and at J to 0 bases, leaving 5 bases not matched to a gene. CDR3 amino acids: CASSVVPRGVNTEAFF. CDR3 sequence (DNA): TGTGCCAGCAGCGTAGTCCCCAGGGGGGTGAACACTGAAGCTTTCTTT.

The rearrangement joins TRBV13 to TRBJ2-5, with 9 bases fitting TRBD1. With 5 bases clipped from V and 5 bases from J, the junction kept 6 bases outside the gene matches. CDR1 is PRHDT and CDR2 is FYEKMQ in the germline V gene (reference sequence). The CDR3 has 14 amino acids. DNA for the CDR3: TGTGCCAGCAGCCTGGGACAGGGTAGGGAGACCCAGTACTTC. Residues: CASSLGQGRETQYF.

V and J are TRBV7-6 and TRBJ1-1, with 10 nucleotides matching TRBD1. Looked up from germline, CDR1 is SGHVS and CDR2 is FNYEAQ. Unmatched junction bases numbered 12, after V lost 5 bases and J lost 3 bases. This CDR3 comprises 17 residues. The CDR3 region is CASSPGDRGWVDTEAFF. Written as DNA, the CDR3 is TGTGCCAGCAGCCCGGGGGACAGGGGTTGGGTGGACACTGAAGCTTTCTTT.

V is TRBV10-1 and J is TRBJ2-1; 11 bases are shared with TRBD2. Trimming removed 2 bases from V and 10 bases from J; junction bases left unmatched: 4. From germline, CDR1 is WNHNN and CDR2 SYGVQD (reference sequence). This CDR3 spans 14 amino acids. CDR3 protein: CASSEVAGGQEQFF. CDR3 nucleotides: TGCGCCAGCAGTGAGGTAGCGGGGGGGCAAGAGCAGTTCTTC.

The rearrangement links TRBV20-1 to TRBJ2-5, with 7 bases matching TRBD2. V lost 3 bases to trimming and J lost 2 bases; unmatched junction nucleotides: 15. This CDR3 comprises 17 residues. Germline CDR1 DFQATT, CDR2 SNEGSKA (reference sequence). CDR3 sequence (DNA): TGCAGTGCTAGTGAAAATAGCGGGTTTGGTGGGCAAGAGACCCAGTACTTC. Translation: CSASENSGFGGQETQYF.

The chain uses TRBV19 and TRBJ1-2, with 7 positions matching TRBD1. The trim removed 5 bases at V and 3 bases at J, leaving 6 bases unmatched. CDR3 size: 14 residues. From germline, CDR1 is LNHDA and CDR2 SQIVND (reference sequence). Written as DNA, the CDR3 is TGTGCCAGTAGTCCCGGGACAGAACACTATGGCTACACCTTC. Translated: CASSPGTEHYGYTF.

V is TRBV11-2 and J is TRBJ1-6; TRBD1 might be the D (5 bases). This CDR3 is built from 14 residues. Per the germline V gene, CDR1 is SGHAT and CDR2 is FQNNGV. V lost 7 bases and J lost 9, with 16 bases in between. CDR3 sequence reads: CASTSGGGLSPLHF. CDR3 in DNA: TGTGCCAGCACCAGCGGGGGGGGTCTTTCACCCCTCCACTTT. Full variable domain (missing parts from reference TRBV11-2 and TRBJ1-6): EAGVAQSPRYKIIEKRQSVAFWCNPISGHATLYWYQQILGQGPKLLIQFQNNGVVDDSQLPKDRFSAERLKGVDSTLKIQPAKLEDSAVYLCASTSGGGLSPLHFGNGTRLTVT.

J is TRBJ2-1 and V is TRBV11-2; 8 bases map to TRBD1. Trimming at V came to 5 bases and at J to 7 bases, leaving 4 bases not matched to a gene. The CDR3 has 13 amino acids. Germline V lookup: CDR1 SGHAT, CDR2 FQNNGV. The CDR3 here is CASSRTGWNEQFF. In nucleotides, the CDR3 is TGTGCCAGCAGCCGGACAGGGTGGAATGAGCAGTTCTTC.

CDR3 loop: CASSLSGGAGPQHF. CDR3 coding DNA: TGTGCCAGCAGCTTATCGGGGGGGGCAGGGCCCCAGCATTTT. V is TRBV11-2 and J is TRBJ1-5, with a weak D call TRBD1 (6 bases). The CDR3 runs to 14 residues. Germline V gene sequence: CDR1 SGHAT, CDR2 FQNNGV. V shed 2 bases and J shed 9 bases, with 14 bases lying between them.

This rearrangement joins TRBV15 to TRBJ1-5, with D tentatively TRBD1 (5 bases). This CDR3 has 18 amino acids. Germline CDR1 and CDR2: LNHNV and YYDKDF (reference sequence). With 1 base removed from V and 2 bases from J, the gap between germline ends came to 18 bases. CDR3 nucleotide sequence: TGTGCCACCAGCAGAGCCCGAACCAGGGATTATCGCAATCAGCCCCAGCATTTT. Translating gives CATSRARTRDYRNQPQHF. The full variable domain, its missing parts supplied by reference TRBV15 and TRBJ1-5, is DAMVIQNPRYQVTQFGKPVTLSCSQTLNHNVMYWYQQKSSQAPKLLFHYYDKDFNNEADTPDNFQSRRPNTSFCFLDIRSPGLGDTAMYLCATSRARTRDYRNQPQHFGDGTRLSIL.